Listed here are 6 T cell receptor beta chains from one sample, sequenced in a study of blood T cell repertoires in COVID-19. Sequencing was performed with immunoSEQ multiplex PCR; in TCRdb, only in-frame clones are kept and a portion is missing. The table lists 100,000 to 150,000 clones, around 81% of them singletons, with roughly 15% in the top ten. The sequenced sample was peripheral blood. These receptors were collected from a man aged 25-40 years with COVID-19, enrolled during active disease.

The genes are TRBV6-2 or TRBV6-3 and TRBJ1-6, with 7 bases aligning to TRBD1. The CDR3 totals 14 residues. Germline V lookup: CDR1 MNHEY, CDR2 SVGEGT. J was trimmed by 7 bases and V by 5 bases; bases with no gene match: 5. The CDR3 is CASSRDRENSPLHF. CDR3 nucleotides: TGTGCCAGCAGTCGCGACAGGGAAAATTCACCCCTCCACTTT.

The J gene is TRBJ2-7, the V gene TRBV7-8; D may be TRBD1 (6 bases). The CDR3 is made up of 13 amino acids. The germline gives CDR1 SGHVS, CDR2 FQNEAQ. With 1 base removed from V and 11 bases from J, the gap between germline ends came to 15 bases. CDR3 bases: TGTGCCAGCAGCTTAGAGACAGGTTTATGGGAGTACTTC. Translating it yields CASSLETGLWEYF.

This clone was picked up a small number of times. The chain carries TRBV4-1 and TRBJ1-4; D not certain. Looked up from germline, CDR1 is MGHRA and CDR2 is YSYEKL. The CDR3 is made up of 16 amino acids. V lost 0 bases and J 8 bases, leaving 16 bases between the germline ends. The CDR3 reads CASSQEGRPGGEKLFF. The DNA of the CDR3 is TGCGCCAGCAGCCAAGAAGGGAGGCCTGGAGGGGAAAAACTGTTTTTT.

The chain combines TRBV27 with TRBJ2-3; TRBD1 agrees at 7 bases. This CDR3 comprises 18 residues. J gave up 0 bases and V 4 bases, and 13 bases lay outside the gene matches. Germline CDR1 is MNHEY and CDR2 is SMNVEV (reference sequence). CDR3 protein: CASSSPTRDSLSTDTQYF. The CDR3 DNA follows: TGTGCCAGCAGTTCTCCAACAAGGGACAGCCTGAGCACAGATACGCAGTATTTT.

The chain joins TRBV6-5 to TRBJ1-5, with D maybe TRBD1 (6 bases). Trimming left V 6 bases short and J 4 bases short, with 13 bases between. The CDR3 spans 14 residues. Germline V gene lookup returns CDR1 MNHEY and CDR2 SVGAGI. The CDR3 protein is CASSRGSLNQPQHF. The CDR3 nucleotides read TGTGCCAGCAGCAGGGGCAGCCTGAATCAGCCCCAGCATTTT.

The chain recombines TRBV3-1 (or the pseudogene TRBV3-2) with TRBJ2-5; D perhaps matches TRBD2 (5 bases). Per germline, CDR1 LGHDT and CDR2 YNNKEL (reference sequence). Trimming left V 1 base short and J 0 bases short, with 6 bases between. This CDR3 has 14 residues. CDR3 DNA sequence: TGTGCCAGCAGCCAAGGAGGGTACCAAGAGACCCAGTACTTC. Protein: CASSQGGYQETQYF.